The source of this T cell receptor beta chain is a study of cytomegalovirus exposure and HLA in healthy donors (dated by TCRdb to about 2017). Concerning the study at large: An earlier analysis of some 620 of the donors reported approximately 280 Gb of sequence data and about 120 million unique TCR beta sequences obtained from around 180 million T cells. Roughly 300 gigabases of sequencing data and 70 million to 100 million unique TCR sequences were included in an early release covering about 620 HLA-typed donors. Of the roughly 420 genotyped donors, less than 90% were placed in the genetic ancestry cluster associated with self-reported Caucasian donors. The study aimed to test whether cataloging public T cell receptors could reveal signatures of past pathogen exposure. The T cell repertoires of under 750 subjects were profiled by immunosequencing and related to cytomegalovirus serostatus. In addition to the first cohort of roughly 700 subjects, a separate validation cohort of some 120 different subjects was used. The study combined high-throughput TCR immunosequencing, statistical association of individual TCRs with disease status, and machine learning to predict cytomegalovirus infection status. In a later analysis, previously published TCR beta repertoires from 550 to 750 donors were re-analyzed and high-resolution HLA genotyping was added so that TCR occurrence patterns could be studied. Rather than using new phenotypic data, the later analysis identified candidate immune exposures from TCR beta sequences and from how often those sequences occurred across donors. In an earlier analysis of more than 550 of the donors, high-throughput TCR beta sequencing was used to judge whether each TCR beta V gene segment behaved as functional or pseudogenic. Donor age, sex, ethnicity and CMV serostatus were compiled together with the repertoire data. A later genetic analysis took genome-wide SNP genotypes for about 55% of the roughly 670 donors and used that subset as a discovery cohort. All discovery cohort repertoires had been generated on a single sequencing platform. HLA typing covered class I and class II loci at four-digit resolution. Typing coverage varied by locus: 629-630 donors for A, B, C, DRB1 and DQB1; approximately 500 for DQA1; over 600 for DPA1; around 450 for DPB1. Five DR-DQ haplotypes were treated as single units for association and clustering because of strong linkage in the cohort. Across 300 to 400 genotyped donors of the cohort, an average of about 250,000 unique TCR beta nucleotide sequences per donor were sequenced, and roughly 20% of those sequences were non-productive.

General study outcomes and caveats: A further reported finding was that TCR beta sequences accurately predicted the HLA-A and HLA-B alleles for most subjects in the first cohort. A later analysis found that most CMV-associated TCR beta chains appeared HLA-restricted, with HLA associations seemingly driven largely by CMV exposure. A later analysis reported that several top co-occurrence clusters appeared linked to parvovirus B19, influenza, CMV and Epstein-Barr virus. Strong co-occurrence of HLA alleles, especially DR and DQ, made assigning TCR associations to individual alleles difficult. In a later analysis, TCR association rates were found to vary across HLA loci, with the most associated TCRs seen for DRB1 alleles and the fewest for HLA-C alleles. In vitro tests confirmed that a few of the cytomegalovirus-associated TCR beta chains recognize cytomegalovirus antigens. A cluster of highly shared sequence variants was judged likely to represent a technical artifact of the sequencing pipeline. The authors suggested that the approach could potentially be generalized to other disease states and immunological phenotypes. Because counts were too low, more than 15 rarely observed V segments, including chromosome 9 orphons, were left out of the earlier analysis of about 500 of the donors. In an earlier analysis of about 600 of the donors, most TCR beta V segments appeared in productive rearrangements about 87% or about 30% of the time, broadly matching IMGT annotations. Most TCR sequences were seen in very few donors, while some public TCRs were found in many individuals. In both the original and validation cohorts, the classifier was reported to diagnose cytomegalovirus status with high specificity and sensitivity. According to a later genetic analysis, donors in an Asian-associated ancestry cluster had fewer N-insertions in productive TCRs than the approximately 630-donor mean. The study listed 150 to 200 TCR beta chains as associated with cytomegalovirus. For the cohort, immune exposure information was limited to CMV serostatus. The cohort was sequenced for TCR beta chains only, and without alpha or paired-chain data the features that could be detected were limited. An association between a missense DCLRE1C variant and V-gene and J-gene trimming of TCR beta chains was found in a later genetic analysis and replicated in an independent cohort. In a later analysis, HLA-associated TCR beta chains showed more clonal expansion and lower generation probabilities than non-associated chains that were equally common. A later analysis associated around 16,000 TCR beta sequences with specific HLA alleles at a false discovery rate of 0.05. Presence/absence analyses assumed roughly uniform sequencing depth across donors, an assumption that may not hold. Correlated functional status among segregating V segments might reflect linkage disequilibrium, but an unknown experimental factor could not be ruled out. Because HLA typing was missing for some donors at each locus, association tests included only the typed subset.

Remarks on this clone: It has no known antigen specificity. Per-base quality was not reported, and no clone a single base away is much larger than it.

The cohort was made up of several hundred healthy bone marrow donors. All cohort members were sampled while nominally healthy, although unrecorded immune exposures were likely present. The donor tested CMV seropositive and was one of the 289 seropositive cohort members. A peripheral blood sample was collected from each donor, and TCR beta sequencing was performed on peripheral blood mononuclear cells. The Qiagen DNeasy Blood Extraction Kit was used to extract genomic DNA from the blood cell samples. Libraries were made using the immunoSEQ multiplex PCR assay. For the multiplex PCR, a mixture combining 60 forward primers for TCR Vbeta segments and 13 reverse primers for TCR Jbeta segments was used. The CDR3 region of rearranged TCR beta genes was amplified from genomic DNA with a multiplex PCR assay. On the Illumina HiSeq System, the amplified TCR beta libraries were sequenced as 87-base-pair reads. The study's own analysis went as follows. In a later analysis, 77 million or so unique TCR beta chains were counted across the 500 to 700 repertoires, and around 10 million of these chains were shared by at least two donors. A nearest-neighbor algorithm error-corrected the raw reads and collapsed the reads into unique sequences, merging closely related sequences to remove PCR and sequencing errors. V, D and J gene segments were assigned by aligning CDR3 sequences to IMGT reference sequences. Each retained sequence needed at least a six-nucleotide match to both a V gene segment and a J gene segment. A rearrangement counted as productive if the CDR3 had no stop codons and remained in frame with V and J, and every other rearrangement counted as non-productive. CDR3 was defined according to IMGT convention as the region running from the second conserved V-encoded cysteine to the conserved J-encoded phenylalanine. The earlier analysis of 500 to 600 of the donors excluded sequences that lacked an unambiguous match to a single V gene segment. An earlier analysis of fewer than 750 of the donors classified V segments as functional when productive rearrangements were above 56.7% and as segregating when the standard deviation between donors was above 5%. A statistical classification framework was built for diagnosing cytomegalovirus status from the catalog of TCR beta chain sequences. V and J gene assignment, in a later analysis, came from comparing TCR nucleotide sequences with IMGT/GENE-DB human TR gene sequences. In a later analysis, CDR3 sequences and most-parsimonious VDJ recombination scenarios were assigned using the TCRdist pipeline. In a later analysis, every TCR beta chain was defined by the combination of its CDR3 amino acid sequence and its V-gene family, and reads without a unique V-gene family were dropped. As a way to deal with suspected cross-contamination and a sequencing artifact, a later analysis dropped nearly 600 nucleotide sequences that were highly shared and had low generation probability. In a later analysis, a clonal expansion index was calculated for each public chain from normalized within-repertoire ranks of inferred template counts. Generation probabilities in a later analysis came from a VDJ recombination model fitted to out-of-frame rearrangements, and those results were checked against IGoR. Hypergeometric tests were used in a later analysis to score TCR-TCR, TCR-HLA and TCR-CMV co-occurrence, with a repertoire-size bias correction applied to the TCR pairs. To estimate false discovery rates, a later analysis permuted the HLA or CMV assignments 20 times. A later analysis grouped co-occurring TCRs with DBSCAN, adding TCRdist sequence similarity when clustering within HLA-allele-positive subsets. Repertoires with fewer than 30,000 or more than 120,000 public chains were left out of co-occurrence clustering, as were a few repertoires with anomalous nucleotide sharing. Imported from immuneACCESS, the table was reduced by TCRdb to in-frame sequences with V and J called. These copies leave out some clones; in studies compared against another copy, an unresolved V gene accounts for under half, and the cause of the remainder is not known. From that table come the V and J calls and clone size; the DNA was used to work out D and trimming. Present in this sample are 75,000 to 90,000 clones, 85% of which were seen just once. The ten largest clones represent 6.5% to 8.5% of the sample.

Sequencing used PBMCs. This clonotype was obtained from a man in his forties or fifties in good health and CMV-seropositive.

The CDR3 reads CASSPPPGSTCETQYF. The DNA is TGTGCCAGCAGCCCCCCCCCAGGAAGCACTTGCGAGACCCAGTACTTC. The V and J genes are TRBV11-3 and TRBJ2-5; the D gene is not confidently resolved. The CDR3 goes from the cysteine to the phenylalanine over 16 residues. CDR3 DNA is the only sequence kept; it has 48 bases, read in frame from the first base. The V end loses 5 bases and the J end loses 5 bases, and a stretch of 21 bases separates them. The germline V gene provides CDR1 SGHNT and CDR2 YENEEA.